Listed here are 27 T cell receptor beta chains from one sample, sequenced in a study of CD8+ T cells in alopecia areata. After isolation, RNA underwent reverse transcription to generate cDNA as the sequencing template. The method was immunoSEQ multiplex PCR; TCRdb's version includes in-frame clones alone and lacks a portion of them. Seen here are about 74,000 clones, approximately 28% observed once, and the top ten hold about 15%. Treatment defined: oral pan-JAK inhibitor, 5-10 mg twice daily. The sequencing here drew on CD8+ T cells sorted from blood, taken at week 4, from a patient treated with tofacitinib. These receptors all stem from a human donor with alopecia areata.

This chain uses TRBV29-1 with TRBJ1-2; D possibly corresponds to TRBD1 (6 bases). V was cut by 4 bases and J by 5 bases, with 11 bases left in between. CDR3 length equals 12 residues. The germline V gene encodes CDR1 SQVTM and CDR2 ANQGSEA. As DNA, the CDR3 is TGCAGCGTTGTAAACAGGGATTATGGCTACACCTTC. It translates to CSVVNRDYGYTF.

The chain links TRBV6-5 to TRBJ1-5; a possible D gene is TRBD1 (5 bases). The CDR3 loop spans 13 amino acids. Germline V gives CDR1 MNHEY, CDR2 SVGAGI. Trimming took off 6 bases at V and 11 bases at J, with 17 bases between the two ends. The CDR3 loop is CASRGRGELAQHF. CDR3 bases: TGTGCCAGCAGGGGCCGGGGGGAGTTGGCCCAGCATTTT.

This clone has more than one count but fewer than ten. The V gene is TRBV5-6, the J gene TRBJ2-1; D is possibly TRBD2 (6 bases). The CDR3 has 14 residues. The germline V and J ends were trimmed by 0 bases and 6 bases, with 10 bases remaining between them. From germline, CDR1 is SGHDT and CDR2 YYEEEE. The CDR3 DNA reads TGTGCCAGCAGCTTGGCGGGAGATCCCAATGAGCAGTTCTTC. Translating gives CASSLAGDPNEQFF.

The chain has TRBV6-5 and TRBJ1-2, with no clear D. Germline V gene sequence: CDR1 MNHEY, CDR2 SVGAGI. Trimming shortened V by 2 bases and J by 3 bases, and 13 bases separated the two germline ends. The CDR3 has 15 amino acids. CDR3 region: CASSYRGGSHYGYTF. In DNA form, the CDR3 reads TGTGCCAGCAGTTACCGGGGAGGGAGTCACTATGGCTACACCTTC.

J is TRBJ2-1 and V is TRBV30; 8 bases are a match to TRBD2. Germline values: CDR1 GTSNPN, CDR2 SVGIG (reference sequence). Trimming removed 4 bases from V and 4 bases from J; junction bases left unmatched: 9. The CDR3 sequence is 15 residues long. This CDR3 reads CAWNELASGYNEQFF. In nucleotides, the CDR3 is TGTGCCTGGAACGAACTGGCTAGCGGGTACAATGAGCAGTTCTTC.

This clone showed up just once. The chain carries TRBV29-1 and TRBJ2-7; 10 bases map to TRBD2. The CDR3 runs 13 residues. The ends lost 7 bases at V and 5 bases at J; junction bases unmatched: 8. The germline gives CDR1 SQVTM, CDR2 ANQGSEA. The CDR3 nucleotides read TGCAGCGCCCCTAGCGGGAGAGGCGACGAGCAGTACTTC. This codes for CSAPSGRGDEQYF.

V and J are TRBV13 and TRBJ1-2; D unclear. Germline CDR1 is PRHDT and CDR2 is FYEKMQ (reference sequence). The CDR3 is 15 amino acids. V dropped 5 bases and J dropped 3 bases, with 16 bases sitting between them. This chain's CDR3 is CASSPSLMDYYGYTF. In DNA, the CDR3 is TGTGCCAGCAGCCCTTCCCTGATGGACTACTATGGCTACACCTTC. The whole variable domain, remainder taken from reference TRBV13 and TRBJ1-2, is AAGVIQSPRHLIKEKRETATLKCYPIPRHDTVYWYQQGPGQDPQFLISFYEKMQSDKGSIPDRFSAQQFSDYHSELNMSSLELGDSALYFCASSPSLMDYYGYTFGSGTRLTVV.

V and J are TRBV30 and TRBJ1-5; weak D call: TRBD1 (5 bases). In germline, CDR1 is GTSNPN, CDR2 SVGIG (reference sequence). The V end was cut by 1 base, the J end by 4 bases, with 11 bases between. CDR3 length: 14 residues. The CDR3 DNA reads as TGTGCCTGGAGTGAGGGGTTTGGTAATCAGCCCCAGCATTTT. It codes for CAWSEGFGNQPQHF.

J is TRBJ1-5 and V is TRBV7-6, with D unresolved. The CDR3 covers 14 residues. Trimming shortened V by 10 bases and J by 3 bases, and 16 bases separated the two germline ends. Germline V gene sequence: CDR1 SGHVS, CDR2 FNYEAQ. This chain's CDR3 is CANPREPINQPQHF. CDR3 DNA: TGTGCCAACCCCCGGGAGCCTATCAATCAGCCCCAGCATTTT.

The chain is built from TRBV7-9 and TRBJ2-3; D remains ambiguous. Trimming removed 5 bases at V and 6 bases at J, with 12 bases between. The CDR3 consists of 13 residues. Germline V gives CDR1 SEHNR, CDR2 FQNEAQ (reference sequence). CDR3 protein: CASSPLMMDTQYF. In DNA form, the CDR3 reads TGTGCCAGCAGCCCTCTTATGATGGATACGCAGTATTTT.

The chain has TRBV7-9 and TRBJ1-1; D gene ambiguous. The CDR3 loop spans 12 amino acids. CDR1 and CDR2 from the germline V gene are SEHNR and FQNEAQ (reference sequence). V lost 7 bases to trimming and J lost 1 base, with 7 bases between them. CDR3 protein: CASTVENTEAFF. The DNA for the CDR3 is TGTGCCAGCACGGTCGAGAACACTGAAGCTTTCTTT.

This clone was seen more than once but under ten times. The chain uses TRBV25-1 and TRBJ2-3, with TRBD2 as a possible D gene (6 bases). The V end was cut by 8 bases, the J end by 4 bases, with 22 bases between. This CDR3 is built from 16 residues. Germline V gives CDR1 MGHDK, CDR2 SYGVNS. The CDR3 coding sequence is TGTGCCAGCGTCCCTGGCAGGGAGGTTCAGGCAGATACGCAGTATTTT. It encodes CASVPGREVQADTQYF.

This clone was seen ten or more times. For the CDR3, the DNA is TGTGCCAGCAGCCTTGATCGGGGGTGGCTGTTTTTT. Residues: CASSLDRGWLFF. V gene TRBV7-2 combines with J gene TRBJ1-4, with D maybe TRBD1 (5 bases). The CDR3 is 12 amino acids. The V and J ends lost 5 bases and 14 bases respectively, with 15 bases between them. CDR1 is SGHTA, CDR2 FQGNSA, per germline.

This chain joins TRBV7-9 and TRBJ2-3; D ambiguous. The germline V gene has CDR1 SEHNR and CDR2 FQNEAQ (reference sequence). Between the trimmed V and J ends, which lost 1 base and 4 bases, there was a span of 12 bases. CDR3 length: 15 amino acids. The CDR3 protein is CASSLVGGRADTQYF. The CDR3 nucleotides read TGTGCCAGCAGCTTAGTGGGCGGCCGAGCAGATACGCAGTATTTT.

Note on this clone: A read error may be the cause here, since a much bigger clone is one base away. The chain carries TRBV7-3 and TRBJ1-1; D is ambiguous. The CDR3 has 13 residues. V was trimmed by 3 bases and J by 2 bases, leaving 7 bases between them. CDR1 and CDR2 from the germline V gene are SGHTA and FQGTGA. CDR3 sequence (DNA): TGTGCCAGCAGCTTGGGCTACAACACTGAAGCTTTCTTT. Its protein is CASSLGYNTEAFF.

The chain carries TRBV30 and TRBJ2-7; possibly TRBD1 for D (6 bases). Germline V gene sequence: CDR1 GTSNPN, CDR2 SVGIG (reference sequence). The CDR3 is made up of 15 amino acids. Trimming took off 2 bases at V and 0 bases at J, with 14 bases between the two ends. Here the CDR3 reads CAWSLTQGGSYEQYF. DNA for the CDR3: TGTGCCTGGAGTCTCACTCAAGGGGGCTCCTACGAGCAGTACTTC.

V gene TRBV6-4 combines with J gene TRBJ2-4; D may be TRBD2 (6 bases). Between the trimmed V and J ends, which lost 6 bases and 8 bases, there was a span of 20 bases. The CDR3 has 15 amino acids. Germline V gives CDR1 MRHNA, CDR2 SNTAGT. The CDR3 protein is CASSVSRAGGDIQYF. DNA of the CDR3: TGTGCCAGCAGCGTCTCTCGGGCAGGAGGGGACATTCAGTACTTC.

This clone was counted only a few times. The chain couples TRBV29-1 to TRBJ2-7; D gene uncertain. Trimming stripped 1 base from V and 2 bases from J, with 3 bases between. The germline CDR1 and CDR2 sequences are SQVTM and ANQGSEA. The CDR3 is 11 amino acids. CDR3 in amino acids: CSVEGPYEQYF. The CDR3, as DNA: TGCAGCGTTGAAGGACCCTACGAGCAGTACTTC.

The J gene is TRBJ2-7, the V gene TRBV27; TRBD1 matches 8 bases. The CDR3 is 13 residues long. CDR1 and CDR2 (germline): MNHEY, SMNVEV (reference sequence). V was clipped by 4 bases and J by 1 base; unmatched bases: 0. The CDR3 nucleotides read TGTGCCAGCAGTTGGACAGGGTCCTACGAGCAGTACTTC. This encodes CASSWTGSYEQYF.

V gene TRBV6-1 combines with J gene TRBJ2-1; 12 positions match TRBD2. Germline V gene sequence: CDR1 MNHNS, CDR2 SASEGT. J gave up 5 bases and V 5 bases, and 4 bases lay outside the gene matches. CDR3 length equals 15 residues. As DNA, the CDR3 is TGTGCCAGCAGTCGACTAGCGGGGGAGGACAATGAGCAGTTCTTC. As protein: CASSRLAGEDNEQFF.

This clone was found a few times. The chain couples TRBV29-1 to TRBJ2-7; 9 positions agree with TRBD1. After removal of 7 bases from V and 3 bases from J, the junction contained 7 bases not matched to a gene. CDR3 length: 13 amino acids. Germline V gene sequence: CDR1 SQVTM, CDR2 ANQGSEA. The CDR3 loop is CSGGQDRGYEQYF. CDR3 nucleotide sequence: TGCAGCGGGGGCCAGGACAGGGGCTACGAGCAGTACTTC.

The V call is TRBV2, the J call TRBJ2-7, with TRBD1 as a possible D gene (6 bases). This CDR3 has 13 amino acids. Germline CDR1 is SNHLY and CDR2 is FYNNEI. Deletions cut 6 bases from V and 4 bases from J, with 13 bases between. The CDR3 protein is CASRDSVSYEQYF. The CDR3 nucleotides are TGTGCCAGCAGGGACAGCGTGTCGTACGAGCAGTACTTC.

This clone appeared a few times. The chain combines TRBV30 with TRBJ2-5; D remains unclear. The V end lost 4 bases, the J end lost 5 bases, and 11 bases lay between the germline ends. In germline, CDR1 is GTSNPN, CDR2 SVGIG (reference sequence). The CDR3 has 12 residues. CDR3 sequence reads: CAWKVGMETQYF. The CDR3 DNA reads as TGTGCCTGGAAGGTGGGGATGGAGACCCAGTACTTC.

V usage is TRBV29-1 and J usage is TRBJ2-7; 7 bases are shared with TRBD1. The CDR3 runs to 12 residues. Germline V gives CDR1 SQVTM, CDR2 ANQGSEA. With V trimmed by 7 bases and J by 3 bases, 6 bases remained unmatched. The CDR3 sequence: CSAATGSYEQYF. CDR3 DNA: TGCAGCGCCGCGACAGGGAGCTACGAGCAGTACTTC.

This clone was recorded once. V is TRBV19 and J is TRBJ1-5, with 9 positions matching TRBD1. CDR1 LNHDA and CDR2 SQIVND come from the germline V gene (reference sequence). This CDR3 region has 17 residues. The V segment lost 7 bases and the J segment 1 base; nucleotides outside the gene matches: 11. For the CDR3, the DNA is TGTGCCAGTACCTCCGGGACAGGGAAGTTGAGCAATCAGCCCCAGCATTTT. Its protein is CASTSGTGKLSNQPQHF.

This clone has just a few counts. CDR3 in amino acids: CASSYSTNGKLFF. The CDR3 DNA is TGTGCCAGCAGTTACTCGACCAACGGAAAACTGTTTTTT. J is TRBJ1-4 and V is TRBV27, with D uncertain. Germline V gene sequence: CDR1 MNHEY, CDR2 SMNVEV (reference sequence). The CDR3 consists of 13 residues. Deletions cut 4 bases from V and 10 bases from J, with 13 bases between.

This clone has a handful of counts. This chain uses TRBV5-1 with TRBJ2-7; D call uncertain. The germline gives CDR1 SGHRS, CDR2 YFSETQ. The length of the CDR3 is 15 residues. V was cut by 6 bases and J by 5 bases, with 21 bases left in between. The CDR3, as DNA: TGCGCCAGCATGCCCCACCCGGAGATTCACCACGAGCAGTACTTC. As protein: CASMPHPEIHHEQYF.